This T cell receptor (beta chain) was sequenced for a study of regulatory and conventional T cells in RAG deficiency. The sorted regulatory T cells were CD4+, CD25-high and CD127-low, with genomic DNA sequenced. Regarding the study as a whole: Treg unique TCR beta sequences were about 110-fold fewer in Omenn syndrome and CID/AS patients than controls. In Omenn syndrome, sorted "Tregs" may be peripherally activated cells.

As regards this clone: Antigen unknown.

TCRdb's copy holds only in-frame clones and misses some; the assay was immunoSEQ multiplex PCR. Found here are about 28,000 clones, around nine tenths of them singletons; the top ten hold over 0.75%. Germline CDR1 and CDR2: LNHDA and SQIVND (reference sequence). The CDR3 sequence is 17 residues long. With 7 bases removed from V and 1 base from J, the gap between germline ends came to 20 bases. This sample was also put to use in a study of regulatory T cells. That study adds: Primers: 52 TRBV forward and 13 TRBJ reverse. Patient repertoires had restricted TRB V-J pairs and skewed V and J usage, most in Tregs.

What was sequenced was Tregs sorted from blood. The chain employs TRBV19 and TRBJ1-5; D not certain. The sequence came from a human donor in good health. CDR3 DNA sequence: TGTGCCAGTACCCGAACGGACCATCTCGGGAGCAATCAGCCCCAGCATTTT. Protein sequence: CASTRTDHLGSNQPQHF.